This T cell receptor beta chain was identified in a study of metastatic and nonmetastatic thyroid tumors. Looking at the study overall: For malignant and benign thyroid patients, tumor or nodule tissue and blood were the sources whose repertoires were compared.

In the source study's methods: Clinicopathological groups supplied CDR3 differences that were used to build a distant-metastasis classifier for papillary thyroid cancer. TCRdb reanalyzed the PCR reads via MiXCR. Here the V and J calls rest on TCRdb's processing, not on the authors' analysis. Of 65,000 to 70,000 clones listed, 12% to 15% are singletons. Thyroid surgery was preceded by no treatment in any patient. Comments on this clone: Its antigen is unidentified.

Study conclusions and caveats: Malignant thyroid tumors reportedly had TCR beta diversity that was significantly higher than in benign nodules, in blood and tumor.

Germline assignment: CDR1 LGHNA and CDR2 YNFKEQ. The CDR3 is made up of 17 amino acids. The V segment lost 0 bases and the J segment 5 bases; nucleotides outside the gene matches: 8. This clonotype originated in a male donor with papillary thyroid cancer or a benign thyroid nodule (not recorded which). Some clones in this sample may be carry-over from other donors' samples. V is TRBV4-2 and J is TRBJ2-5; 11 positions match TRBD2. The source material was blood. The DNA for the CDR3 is TGTGCCAGCAGCCAAGAACTAGCGGGAGAATTATGGGAGACCCAGTACTTC. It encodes CASSQELAGELWETQYF.